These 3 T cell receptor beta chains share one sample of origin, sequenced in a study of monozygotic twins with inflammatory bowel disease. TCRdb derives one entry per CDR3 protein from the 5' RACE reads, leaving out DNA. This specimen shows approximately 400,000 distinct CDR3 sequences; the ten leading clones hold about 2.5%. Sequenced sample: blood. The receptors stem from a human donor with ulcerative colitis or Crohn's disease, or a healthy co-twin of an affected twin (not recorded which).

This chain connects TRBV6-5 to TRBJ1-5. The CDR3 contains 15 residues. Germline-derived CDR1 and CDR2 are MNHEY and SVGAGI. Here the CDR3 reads CASSTGPVGNQPQHF.

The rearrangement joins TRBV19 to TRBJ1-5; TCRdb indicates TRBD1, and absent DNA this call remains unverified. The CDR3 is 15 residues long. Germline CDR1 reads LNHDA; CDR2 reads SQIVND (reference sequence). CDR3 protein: CASNPRQGNNQPQHF.

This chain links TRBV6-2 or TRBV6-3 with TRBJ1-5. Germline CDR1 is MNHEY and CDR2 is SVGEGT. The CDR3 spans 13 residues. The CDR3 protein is CASSYSSNQPQHF.